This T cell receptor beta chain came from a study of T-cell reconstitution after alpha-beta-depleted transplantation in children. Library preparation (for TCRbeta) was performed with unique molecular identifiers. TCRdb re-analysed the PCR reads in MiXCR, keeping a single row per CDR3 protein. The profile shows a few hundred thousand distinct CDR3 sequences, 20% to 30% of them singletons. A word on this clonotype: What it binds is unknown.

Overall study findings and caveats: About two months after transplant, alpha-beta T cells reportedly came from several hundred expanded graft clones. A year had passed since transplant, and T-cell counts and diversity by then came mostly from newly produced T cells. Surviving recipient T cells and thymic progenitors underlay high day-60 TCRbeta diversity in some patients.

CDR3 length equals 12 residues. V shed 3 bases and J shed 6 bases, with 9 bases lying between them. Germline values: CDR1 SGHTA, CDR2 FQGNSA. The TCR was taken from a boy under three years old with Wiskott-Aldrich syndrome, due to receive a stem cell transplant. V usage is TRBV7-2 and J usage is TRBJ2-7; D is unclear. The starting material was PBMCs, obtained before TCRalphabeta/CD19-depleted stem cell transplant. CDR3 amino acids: CASSFPLGEQYF. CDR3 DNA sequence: TGTGCCAGCAGCTTTCCCCTCGGCGAGCAGTACTTC.